The clone carrying this T cell receptor (beta chain) was detected ten times or more. The target antigen is unknown. These data come from a study of T cells in Graves' hyperthyroidism and ophthalmopathy. Study-wide results and limits: Ophthalmopathy was model-predicted a median roughly 6.3 months pre-onset.

Amplification of TCR beta CDR3 regions used RNA as the template. HTBI primers were employed in a first-round RT-PCR of the TCR CDR3. TCRdb reprocessed the multiplex PCR reads via MiXCR and lists one record per CDR3 protein. The table lists 300,000 or so distinct CDR3 sequences, 15% to 20% of them singletons. Not enrolled were patients with uncontrolled infection, other autoimmune disease, pregnancy or lactation. Diagnoses used clinical symptoms, serum thyroxine and TRAb, thyroid ultrasound and orbital computed tomography. Fresh peripheral blood, 10 ml, was the source of the PBMCs. With 2 bases removed from V and 6 bases from J, the gap between germline ends came to 16 bases. The CDR3 spans 15 residues. Germline V gene data show CDR1 as KGHDR and CDR2 as SFDVKD.

This TCR came from an older woman with Graves' ophthalmopathy. The chain carries TRBV24-1 and TRBJ2-7; D possibly corresponds to TRBD2 (6 bases). The sample was blood. DNA for the CDR3: TGTGCCACCAGTGATTCCTTAAAACTAGCTTCCGAGCAGTACTTC. Translating gives CATSDSLKLASEQYF.